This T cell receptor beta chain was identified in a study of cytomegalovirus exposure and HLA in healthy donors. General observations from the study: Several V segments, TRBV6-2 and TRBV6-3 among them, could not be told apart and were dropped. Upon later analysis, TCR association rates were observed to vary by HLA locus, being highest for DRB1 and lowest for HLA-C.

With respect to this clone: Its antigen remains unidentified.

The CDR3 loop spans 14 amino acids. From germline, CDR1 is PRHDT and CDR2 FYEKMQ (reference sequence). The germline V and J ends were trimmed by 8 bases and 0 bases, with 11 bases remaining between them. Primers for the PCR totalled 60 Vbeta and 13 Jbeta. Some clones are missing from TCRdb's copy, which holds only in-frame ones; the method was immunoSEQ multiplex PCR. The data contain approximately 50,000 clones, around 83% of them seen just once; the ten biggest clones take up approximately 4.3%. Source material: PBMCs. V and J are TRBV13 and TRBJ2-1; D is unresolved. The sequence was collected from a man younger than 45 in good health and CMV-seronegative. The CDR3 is CASSSVDSYNEQFF. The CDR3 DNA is TGTGCCAGCTCCTCCGTAGACTCCTACAATGAGCAGTTCTTC.